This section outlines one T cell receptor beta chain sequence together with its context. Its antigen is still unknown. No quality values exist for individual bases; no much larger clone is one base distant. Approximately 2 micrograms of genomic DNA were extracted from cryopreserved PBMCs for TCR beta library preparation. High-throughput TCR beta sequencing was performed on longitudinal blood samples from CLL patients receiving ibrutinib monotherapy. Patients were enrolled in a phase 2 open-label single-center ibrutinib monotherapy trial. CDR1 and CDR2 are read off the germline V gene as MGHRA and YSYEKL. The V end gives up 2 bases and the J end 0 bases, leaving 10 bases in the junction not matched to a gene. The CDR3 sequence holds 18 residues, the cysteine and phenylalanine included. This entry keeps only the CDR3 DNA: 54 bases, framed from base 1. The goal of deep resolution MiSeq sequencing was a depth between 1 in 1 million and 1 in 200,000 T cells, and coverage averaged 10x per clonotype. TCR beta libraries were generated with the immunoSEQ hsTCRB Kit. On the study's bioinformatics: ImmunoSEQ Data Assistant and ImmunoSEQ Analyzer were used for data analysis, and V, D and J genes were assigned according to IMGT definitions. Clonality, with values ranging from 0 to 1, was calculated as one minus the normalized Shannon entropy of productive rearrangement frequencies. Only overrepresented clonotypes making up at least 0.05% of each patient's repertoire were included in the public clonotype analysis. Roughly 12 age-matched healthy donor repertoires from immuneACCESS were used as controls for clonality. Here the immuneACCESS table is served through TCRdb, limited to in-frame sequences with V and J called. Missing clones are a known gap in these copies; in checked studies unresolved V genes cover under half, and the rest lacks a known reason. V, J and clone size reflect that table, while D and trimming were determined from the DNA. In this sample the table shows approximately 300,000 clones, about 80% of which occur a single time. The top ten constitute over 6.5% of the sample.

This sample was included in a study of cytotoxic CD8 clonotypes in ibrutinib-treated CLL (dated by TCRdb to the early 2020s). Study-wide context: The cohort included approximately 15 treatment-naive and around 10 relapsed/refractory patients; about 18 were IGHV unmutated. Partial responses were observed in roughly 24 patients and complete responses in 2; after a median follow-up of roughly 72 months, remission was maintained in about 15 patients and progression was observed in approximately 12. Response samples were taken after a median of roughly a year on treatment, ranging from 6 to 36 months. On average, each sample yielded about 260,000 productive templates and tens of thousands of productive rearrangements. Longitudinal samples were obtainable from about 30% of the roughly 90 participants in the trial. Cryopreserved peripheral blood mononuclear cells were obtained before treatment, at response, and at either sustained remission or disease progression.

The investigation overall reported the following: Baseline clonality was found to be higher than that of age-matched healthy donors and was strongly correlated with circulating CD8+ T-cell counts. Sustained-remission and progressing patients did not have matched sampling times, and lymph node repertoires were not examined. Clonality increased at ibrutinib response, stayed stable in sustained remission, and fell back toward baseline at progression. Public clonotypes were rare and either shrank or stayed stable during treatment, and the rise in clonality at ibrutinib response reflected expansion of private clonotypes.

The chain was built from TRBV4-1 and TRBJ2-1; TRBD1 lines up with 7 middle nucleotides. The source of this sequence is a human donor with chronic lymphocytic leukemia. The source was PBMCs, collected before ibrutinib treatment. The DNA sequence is TGCGCCAGCAGCCAAAACAGGGGCCACAAGAGCTCCTACAATGAGCAGTTCTTC. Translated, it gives CASSQNRGHKSSYNEQFF.